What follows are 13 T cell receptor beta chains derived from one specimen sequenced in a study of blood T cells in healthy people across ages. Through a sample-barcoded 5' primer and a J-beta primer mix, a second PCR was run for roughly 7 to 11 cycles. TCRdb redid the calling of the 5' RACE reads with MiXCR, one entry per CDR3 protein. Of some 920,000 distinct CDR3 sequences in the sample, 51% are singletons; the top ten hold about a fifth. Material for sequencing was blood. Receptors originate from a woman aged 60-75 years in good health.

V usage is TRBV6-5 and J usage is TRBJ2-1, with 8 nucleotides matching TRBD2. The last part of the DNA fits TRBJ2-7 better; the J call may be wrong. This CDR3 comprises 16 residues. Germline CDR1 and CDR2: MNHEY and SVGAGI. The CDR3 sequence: CASSYLAGSTYNEQYF. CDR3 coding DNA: TGTGCCAGCAGTTACTTAGCGGGAAGTACCTACAATGAGCAGTACTTC.

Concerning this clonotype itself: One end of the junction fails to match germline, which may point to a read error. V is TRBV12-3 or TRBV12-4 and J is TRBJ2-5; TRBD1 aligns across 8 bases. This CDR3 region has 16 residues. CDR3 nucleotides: TGTGCCAGCAGACGCGGGACAGGCGGCCGACGAGAGACCCGGTACTTC. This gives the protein CASRRGTGGRRETRYF.

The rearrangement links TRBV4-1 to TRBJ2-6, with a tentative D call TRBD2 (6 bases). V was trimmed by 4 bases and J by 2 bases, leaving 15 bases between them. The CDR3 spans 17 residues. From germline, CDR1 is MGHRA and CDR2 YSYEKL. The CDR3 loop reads CASSPTWTITGANVLTF. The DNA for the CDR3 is TGCGCCAGCAGCCCCACCTGGACTATAACTGGGGCCAACGTCCTGACTTTC.

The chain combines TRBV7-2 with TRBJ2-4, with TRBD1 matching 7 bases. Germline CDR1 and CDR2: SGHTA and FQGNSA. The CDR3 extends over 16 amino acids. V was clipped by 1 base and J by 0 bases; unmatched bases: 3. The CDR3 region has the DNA TGTGCCAGCAGCTTAGAGGGGGCATTAGCCAAAAACATTCAGTACTTC. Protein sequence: CASSLEGALAKNIQYF.

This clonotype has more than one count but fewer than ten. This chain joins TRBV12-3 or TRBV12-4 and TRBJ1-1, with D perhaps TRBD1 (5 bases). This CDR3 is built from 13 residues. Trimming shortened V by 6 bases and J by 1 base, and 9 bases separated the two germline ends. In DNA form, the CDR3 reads TGTGCCAGCAGCCAGACAGAGAACACTGAAGCTTTCTTT. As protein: CASSQTENTEAFF.

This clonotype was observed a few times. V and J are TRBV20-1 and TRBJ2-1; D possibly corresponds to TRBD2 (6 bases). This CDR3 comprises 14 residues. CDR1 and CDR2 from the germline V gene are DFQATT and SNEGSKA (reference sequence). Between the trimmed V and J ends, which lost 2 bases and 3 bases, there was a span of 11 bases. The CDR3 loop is CSARRGSGYNEQFF. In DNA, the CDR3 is TGCAGTGCTAGAAGGGGTAGCGGCTACAATGAGCAGTTCTTC.

This CDR3 reads CSVGRPGLAGPYEQYF. The CDR3 DNA follows: TGCAGCGTTGGGCGGCCGGGACTAGCGGGACCCTACGAGCAGTACTTC. V usage is TRBV29-1 and J usage is TRBJ2-7, with TRBD2 matching over 13 bases. The J segment lost 2 bases and the V segment lost 4 bases, leaving 8 bases of the junction unmatched. In germline, CDR1 is SQVTM, CDR2 ANQGSEA. This CDR3 has 16 amino acids.

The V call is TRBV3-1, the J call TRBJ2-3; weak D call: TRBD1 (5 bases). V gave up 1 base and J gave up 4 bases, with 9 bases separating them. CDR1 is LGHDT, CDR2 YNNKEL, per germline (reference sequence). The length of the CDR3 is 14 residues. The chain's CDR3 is CASSQVVGADTQYF. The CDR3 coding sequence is TGTGCCAGCAGCCAAGTCGTAGGGGCAGATACGCAGTATTTT.

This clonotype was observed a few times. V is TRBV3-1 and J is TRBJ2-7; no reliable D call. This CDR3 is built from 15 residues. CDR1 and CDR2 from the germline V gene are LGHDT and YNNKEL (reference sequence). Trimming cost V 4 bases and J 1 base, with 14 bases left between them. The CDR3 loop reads CASSRAFVLSYEQYF. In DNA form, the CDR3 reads TGTGCCAGCAGCCGTGCCTTTGTCCTGTCCTACGAGCAGTACTTC.

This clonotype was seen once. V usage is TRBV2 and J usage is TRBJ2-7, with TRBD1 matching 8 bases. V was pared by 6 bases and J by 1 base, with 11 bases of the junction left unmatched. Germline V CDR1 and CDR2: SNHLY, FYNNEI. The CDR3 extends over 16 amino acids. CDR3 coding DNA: TGTGCCAGCAGAGAAAAACCCAGGGGGCAGTCCTACGAGCAGTACTTC. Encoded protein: CASREKPRGQSYEQYF.

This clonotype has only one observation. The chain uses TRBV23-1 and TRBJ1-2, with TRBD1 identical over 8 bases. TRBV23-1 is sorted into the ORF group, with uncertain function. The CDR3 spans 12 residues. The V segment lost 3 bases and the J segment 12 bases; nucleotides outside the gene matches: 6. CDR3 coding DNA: TGCGCCAGCAGTCAGCCGAGCAGGGGGCACACCTTC. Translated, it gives CASSQPSRGHTF.

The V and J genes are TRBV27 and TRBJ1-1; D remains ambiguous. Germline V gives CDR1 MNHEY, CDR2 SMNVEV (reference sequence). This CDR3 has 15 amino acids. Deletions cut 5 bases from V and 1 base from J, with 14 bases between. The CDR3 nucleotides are TGTGCCAGCAGTCCTTGGAGGACTTCGAACACTGAAGCTTTCTTT. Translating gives CASSPWRTSNTEAFF.

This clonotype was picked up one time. CDR3 sequence: CASSELIGSYNEQFF. Written as DNA, the CDR3 is TGTGCCAGCAGTGAACTTATAGGGTCCTACAATGAGCAGTTCTTC. The gene calls are TRBV6-1 and TRBJ2-1; D is ambiguous. Trimming removed 2 bases at V and 1 base at J, with 9 bases between. This CDR3 is 15 amino acids long. The germline CDR1 and CDR2 sequences are MNHNS and SASEGT.